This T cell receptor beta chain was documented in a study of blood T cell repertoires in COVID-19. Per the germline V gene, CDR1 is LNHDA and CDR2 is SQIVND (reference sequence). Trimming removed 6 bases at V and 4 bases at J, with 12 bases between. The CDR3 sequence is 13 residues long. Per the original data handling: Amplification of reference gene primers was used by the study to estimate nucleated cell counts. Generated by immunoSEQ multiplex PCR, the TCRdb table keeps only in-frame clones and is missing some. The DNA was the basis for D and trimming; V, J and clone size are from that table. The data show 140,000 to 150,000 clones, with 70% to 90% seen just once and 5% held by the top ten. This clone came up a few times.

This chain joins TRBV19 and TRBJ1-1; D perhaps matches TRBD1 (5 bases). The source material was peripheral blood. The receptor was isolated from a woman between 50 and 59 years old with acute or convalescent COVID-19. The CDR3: CASSTDTSTEAFF. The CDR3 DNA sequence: TGTGCCAGTAGCACGGACACCAGCACTGAAGCTTTCTTT.